Listed below are T cell receptor beta chains from one sample, sequenced in a study of ipilimumab plus nivolumab after autologous stem cell transplantation. The assay was immunoSEQ multiplex PCR, and TCRdb's table has in-frame clones only and misses some. The table shows over 15,000 clones, with around 82% occurring only once. The source material was PBMCs, sampled in a trial of ipilimumab plus nivolumab as post-transplant consolidation. The receptors were sampled from a male donor with diffuse large B-cell lymphoma. Each CDR3 is given with its conserved first and last residue. The D gene is left open where the match is weak. A clone size is listed for some rows: how often the clone was seen (once, few, many), or a class if it is expanded.

v_call	j_call	cdr3_length	clone_size	d_call	cdr3_aa	cdr3_nt
TRBV11-3	TRBJ2-3	17	NA	NA	CASSLKLEIPSTDTQYF	TGTGCCAGCAGCTTAAAGTTGGAAATACCTAGCACAGATACGCAGTATTTT
TRBV7-8	TRBJ1-6	15	few	NA	CASSFRVLYNSPLHF	TGTGCCAGCAGCTTCAGGGTTCTGTATAATTCACCCCTCCACTTT
TRBV30	TRBJ2-1	15	NA	TRBD2	CAWSTTSGGANEQFF	TGTGCCTGGAGTACCACTAGCGGGGGGGCAAATGAGCAGTTCTTC
TRBV4-3	TRBJ1-6	15	NA	TRBD1	CASSAKDRGTTPLHF	TGCGCCAGCAGCGCTAAGGACAGGGGCACGACACCCCTCCACTTT
TRBV7-2	TRBJ1-2	13	NA	NA	CASSRESLGGYTF	TGTGCCAGCAGCCGGGAGTCCCTTGGTGGCTACACCTTC
TRBV2	TRBJ2-5	13	few	TRBD2	CASRASGGETQYF	TGTGCCAGCAGAGCTTCCGGGGGGGAGACCCAGTACTTC
TRBV19	TRBJ1-5	14	NA	NA	CASRARAGGQPQHF	TGTGCCAGTAGGGCCCGGGCTGGGGGACAGCCCCAGCATTTT
TRBV27	TRBJ1-1	13	NA	NA	CASSLRGYTEAFF	TGTGCCAGCAGCCTCAGGGGTTACACTGAAGCTTTCTTT
TRBV19	TRBJ2-1	14	NA	TRBD2	CASAPGGAFYEQFF	TGTGCCAGTGCCCCCGGGGGGGCCTTCTATGAGCAGTTCTTC
TRBV7-2	TRBJ2-2	15	once	NA	CASSLGRINTGELFF	TGTGCCAGCAGCTTGGGACGGATTAACACCGGGGAGCTGTTTTTT
TRBV7-7	TRBJ2-3	15	NA	NA	CASSLNWQSTDTQYF	TGTGCTAGCAGCTTAAATTGGCAGAGCACAGATACGCAGTATTTT
TRBV27	TRBJ1-2	17	NA	TRBD1	CASRSGQGALLDYGYTF	TGTGCCAGCAGATCGGGACAGGGGGCCCTGCTAGACTATGGCTACACCTTC
TRBV5-1	TRBJ2-5	15	NA	TRBD1	CASSADRVGQETQYF	TGCGCCAGCAGCGCGGACAGGGTCGGGCAAGAGACCCAGTACTTC
TRBV6-5	TRBJ2-7	12	NA	TRBD2	CASRRGGNEQYF	TGTGCCAGTAGGCGGGGGGGTAACGAGCAGTACTTC
TRBV5-4	TRBJ2-1	14	once	NA	CASSLGVAYNEQFF	TGTGCCAGCAGCTTGGGGGTTGCCTACAATGAGCAGTTCTTC
TRBV6-5	TRBJ1-2	13	few	NA	CASSYGGSYGYTF	TGTGCCAGCAGTTACGGGGGGAGTTATGGCTACACCTTC
TRBV6-5	TRBJ1-1	13	NA	NA	CASILDAQGEAFF	TGTGCCAGCATTCTGGACGCTCAAGGGGAAGCTTTCTTT
TRBV13	TRBJ1-6	15	NA	TRBD1	CASSIGGQGSSPLHF	TGTGCCAGCAGTATAGGGGGACAGGGATCCTCACCCCTCCACTTT
TRBV27	TRBJ2-1	12	few	NA	CASSLIGNEQFF	TGTGCCAGCAGTTTGATAGGGAATGAGCAGTTCTTC
TRBV5-1	TRBJ1-2	13	NA	NA	CASSLVANYGYTF	TGCGCCAGCAGCTTGGTGGCGAACTATGGCTACACCTTC
TRBV7-2	TRBJ2-3	13	NA	NA	CASSLVHTDTQYF	TGTGCCAGCAGCTTAGTCCACACAGATACGCAGTATTTT
TRBV29-1	TRBJ1-1	13	NA	NA	CSVWGTSGTEAFF	TGCAGCGTATGGGGGACGTCGGGCACTGAAGCTTTCTTT
TRBV6-6	TRBJ2-2	13	NA	NA	CASFGQYTGELFF	TGTGCCAGCTTTGGACAGTACACCGGGGAGCTGTTTTTT
TRBV29-1	TRBJ2-1	15	NA	TRBD1	CSVDMGQGTVNEQFF	TGCAGCGTTGATATGGGACAGGGGACAGTCAATGAGCAGTTCTTC
TRBV18	TRBJ1-2	13	NA	NA	CASSPNGYYGYTF	TGTGCCAGCTCACCAAACGGGTACTATGGCTACACCTTC
TRBV19	TRBJ2-5	15	NA	TRBD1	CASSPRQGSWETQYF	TGTGCCAGTAGTCCAAGACAGGGGAGCTGGGAGACCCAGTACTTC
TRBV10-1	TRBJ2-7	14	few	NA	CASSDRAIPYEQYF	TGCGCCAGCAGTGATAGAGCTATCCCCTACGAGCAGTACTTC
TRBV10-3	TRBJ2-7	14	NA	NA	CAISESVGRGEQYF	TGTGCCATCAGTGAGTCGGTGGGTCGAGGGGAGCAGTACTTC
TRBV6-5	TRBJ2-1	16	NA	NA	CASSYSDSPPRNEQFF	TGTGCCAGCAGTTACTCGGACAGCCCGCCCCGCAATGAGCAGTTCTTC
TRBV15	TRBJ1-4	15	NA	NA	CATSRDGKADEKLFF	TGTGCCACCAGCAGAGACGGAAAGGCAGATGAAAAACTGTTTTTT
TRBV7-6	TRBJ2-7	13	few	NA	CATSRGYGSEQYF	TGTGCCACCTCCCGAGGGTACGGATCAGAGCAGTACTTC
TRBV5-5	TRBJ2-5	15	NA	NA	CASSLGTGSKETQYF	TGTGCCAGCAGCTTGGGCACCGGCTCTAAAGAGACCCAGTACTTC
TRBV10-3	TRBJ2-7	22	NA	NA	CAIRPDNLDSLTSFMYSYEQYF	TGTGCCATCAGACCCGATAACCTTGACAGCCTCACCTCCTTTATGTATTCCTACGAGCAGTACTTC
TRBV18	TRBJ2-7	15	NA	TRBD2	CASSLSGGSQYEQYF	TGTGCCAGCTCACTAAGCGGGGGCTCCCAGTACGAGCAGTACTTC
TRBV2	TRBJ2-1	14	NA	NA	CASSRWSSYNEQFF	TGTGCCAGCAGTCGGTGGAGCTCCTACAATGAGCAGTTCTTC
TRBV27	TRBJ1-6	15	NA	NA	CASSLSFRHNSPLHF	TGTGCCAGCAGTTTATCTTTCAGACACAATTCACCCCTCCACTTT
TRBV5-1	TRBJ2-3	16	NA	NA	CASSSQGWGAGDTQYF	TGCGCCAGCAGCTCCCAAGGATGGGGGGCAGGGGATACGCAGTATTTT
TRBV7-3	TRBJ1-5	12	NA	NA	CASSFSNQPQHF	TGTGCCAGCAGCTTTAGCAATCAGCCCCAGCATTTT
TRBV21-1	TRBJ1-3	15	NA	NA	CASSKRTGRGNTIYF	TGTGCCAGCAGCAAACGGACAGGGCGGGGAAACACCATATATTTT
TRBV6-1	TRBJ2-3	15	NA	TRBD2	CASSDLAGGQSTQYF	TGTGCCAGCAGTGATCTCGCGGGGGGGCAGAGCACGCAGTATTTT
TRBV15	TRBJ2-2	16	NA	NA	CATSRGPGRETGELFF	TGTGCCACCAGCAGGGGCCCTGGACGAGAAACCGGGGAGCTGTTTTTT
TRBV12-5	TRBJ2-3	13	few	NA	CASGRGLEDTQYF	TGTGCTAGTGGGAGGGGTCTAGAAGATACGCAGTATTTT
TRBV5-1	TRBJ1-2	13	medium-sized	TRBD1	CASSSGQEVGYTF	TGCGCCAGCAGCTCGGGACAGGAGGTTGGCTACACCTTC
TRBV6-5	TRBJ1-1	15	NA	TRBD1	CASSYSGTVNTEAFF	TGTGCCAGCAGTTATTCCGGGACAGTGAACACTGAAGCTTTCTTT
TRBV6-1	TRBJ1-2	15	NA	NA	CASSPTFRLSDGYTF	TGTGCCAGCAGTCCAACGTTTCGGTTGTCTGATGGCTACACCTTC
TRBV15	TRBJ1-2	16	NA	NA	CATSRTLRGFHYGYTF	TGTGCCACCAGCAGAACCCTGCGAGGTTTCCACTATGGCTACACCTTC
TRBV15	TRBJ2-3	18	NA	NA	CATSRDRGGGIATDTQYF	TGTGCCACCAGCAGAGATAGGGGGGGAGGGATCGCCACAGATACGCAGTATTTT
TRBV19	TRBJ1-4	14	NA	TRBD1	CATAPGGTNEKLFF	TGTGCCACCGCGCCAGGGGGCACTAATGAAAAACTGTTTTTT
TRBV9	TRBJ1-4	18	NA	TRBD1	CASSPRQGTGGDREKLFF	TGTGCCAGCAGCCCCCGACAGGGGACAGGGGGGGATAGAGAAAAACTGTTTTTT
TRBV4-3	TRBJ1-2	12	NA	NA	CASSQGRSGYTF	TGCGCCAGCAGCCAGGGGAGGAGTGGCTACACCTTC
TRBV19	TRBJ1-3	14	NA	NA	CASKDRSSGNTIYF	TGTGCCAGTAAAGACCGCAGCTCTGGAAACACCATATATTTT
TRBV18	TRBJ2-7	13	few	NA	CASSSSDSYEQYF	TGTGCCAGCTCATCATCAGACAGCTACGAGCAGTACTTC
TRBV19	TRBJ1-2	15	few	NA	CASSIPWDTLYGYTF	TGTGCCAGTAGTATCCCCTGGGACACCCTCTATGGCTACACCTTC